This T cell receptor (beta chain) stems from a study of T-cell memory formation after mild COVID-19. MiXCR, run by TCRdb on the 5' RACE reads, gives a single entry per CDR3 protein. There are about 320,000 distinct CDR3 sequences in the sample; 14% occur only once, and 21% lies in the top ten. Germline V CDR1 and CDR2: LGHDT, YNNKEL (reference sequence). Trimming removed 4 bases at V and 9 bases at J, with 8 bases between. The CDR3 length is 11 residues. This clonotype has just a few counts. Material for sequencing was PBMCs or a T cell subset sorted from them (not recorded which). The chain has TRBV3-1 and TRBJ2-3; no reliable D call. This sequence was found in a man between 18 and 35 years old who had mild COVID-19 (a few samples of this study predate the infection). Cell type and time point are not known. This CDR3 is CASSLINTQYF. As DNA, the CDR3 is TGTGCCAGCAGCCTCATAAACACGCAGTATTTT.